The entry that follows covers one T cell receptor (beta chain) sequence. Its cognate antigen has yet to be identified. Base qualities are not at hand, and no much larger clone is one base apart. These data are taken from a study of blood T cell repertoires in COVID-19 (dated by TCRdb to between 2020 and 2021). For the wider study: Samples from collaborators originated in the United States, Italy and Spain and spanned both the acute and convalescent phases of COVID-19. The repertoires were released in a freely available public database intended as a resource for research on the immune response to SARS-CoV-2. Samples were obtained from the ongoing ImmuneRACE study (first 160 participants) and from roughly 1,300 subjects provided by 6 global collaborators. The material from the prospective study consisted of cDNA or gDNA derived from T cells, B-cell-depleted T cells, or PBMCs. A de-identified subject ID, COVID-19 status, age in years and sex were almost always included in the sample metadata. The dataset comprised deeply sampled blood TCRbeta repertoires from subjects exposed to, actively infected with, or recovered from COVID-19. Where available, HLA class I and class II types were obtained from metadata supplied by the sample provider rather than from assay-based typing.

TCRbeta CDR3 regions were amplified from genomic DNA by means of the immunoSEQ Assay, a bias-controlled multiplex PCR. Processing in the source paper ran as follows. Nucleated cell counts per sample were estimated from amplification of reference gene primers within the assay. To quantify the absolute abundance of each unique TCRbeta CDR3 rearrangement, sequence reads were collapsed and filtered. For each sample, productive Simpson clonality was calculated as the square root of Simpson's diversity index across productive rearrangements. The source is immuneACCESS, and TCRdb retained only in-frame sequences with V and J called. Part of the clones is not carried over; for the studies checked, unresolved V genes explain less than half of this, and the remainder is unexplained. V and J calls and clone size are copied from that table; D and trimming were computed from the DNA. Within this sample are approximately 59,000 clones, with about 81% of them counted one time only. In total, the top ten clones hold approximately 15% of the sample.

The full study reports these points: The quantity of clinical and demographic metadata differed by source and by participant and was supplied without curation.

The collaborating institutions used their own protocols to collect whole blood in K2EDTA tubes. For TCRbeta analysis, collaborators shipped samples as frozen whole blood, isolated PBMCs, or DNA extracted from either of those sample types. V lost 5 bases and J lost 2 bases; the stretch between them is 9 bases long. The CDR3 holds 14 amino acids from the cysteine to the phenylalanine. Only the CDR3 portion is preserved as DNA: 42 bases, with reading frame beginning at the first base. From the germline V gene (reference sequence), CDR1 is SGHAT and CDR2 is FQDESV. Material: peripheral blood. This sequence was found in a man aged 80 or over with acute or convalescent COVID-19. This sequence uses TRBV11-1 and TRBJ1-4; the D gene cannot be resolved reliably. The encoded CDR3 is CASSLHGTNEKLFF. The nucleotides read TGTGCCAGCAGCCTACACGGGACTAATGAAAAACTGTTTTTT.